These T cell receptor beta chains were read from a single sample in a study of blood T cell repertoires in COVID-19. Assay: immunoSEQ multiplex PCR; the TCRdb copy retains only in-frame clones and omits some. Of about 290,000 clones listed, about 89% are singletons. The sample comprised PBMCs or T cells enriched from blood (not recorded which). Source of these receptors: a woman aged 40-49 years who had recovered from COVID-19. The conserved cysteine and the conserved F or W are not part of the CDR3 here.

j_call v_call cdr3_aa
TRBJ2-7 TRBV18 ASSPGVEQY
TRBJ2-1 TRBV7-3 ASSLIISRPNEQF
TRBJ1-3 TRBV30 AWGQGGNTIY
TRBJ2-1 TRBV5-4 ASSLGQGNEQF
TRBJ1-1 TRBV14 ASSPSLYTEAF
TRBJ2-7 TRBV19 ASTPQYASFNEQY
TRBJ1-6 TRBV6-6 ASSPLAFLSYNSPLH
TRBJ1-2 TRBV3-1/TRBV3-2 ASSQDIAYT
TRBJ2-1 TRBV9 ASSVGGSSSYNEQF
TRBJ1-5 TRBV2 ASRVSQGFSNQPQH
TRBJ2-5 TRBV9 ASSVASGTGETQY
TRBJ2-2 TRBV9 ASSPASGGELF
TRBJ2-2 TRBV21-1 ASSKVGQVNTGELF
TRBJ1-3 TRBV4-1 ASSQEIEGSGNTIY
TRBJ2-7 TRBV18 ASSSSLTENEQY
TRBJ1-1 TRBV3-1/TRBV3-2 ASSQQGGNTEAF
TRBJ2-2 TRBV7-6 ASSQHDRANTGELF
TRBJ1-1 TRBV14 ASSLSLNTEAF
TRBJ2-5 TRBV3-1/TRBV3-2 ASSQGSGGAAVETQY
TRBJ2-1 TRBV4-2 ASSQDSATSGGADEQF
TRBJ2-1 TRBV9 ASSSDRVEQF
TRBJ2-1 TRBV7-9 ASSSGLAGEFEQF
TRBJ2-1 TRBV6-2/TRBV6-3 ASSSTGSGQF
TRBJ2-1 TRBV9 ASSVGSSSYNEQF
TRBJ2-7 TRBV7-9 ASSLEDRGLN
TRBJ2-6 TRBV3-1/TRBV3-2 ASSQDPGRGPGANVLT
TRBJ1-1 TRBV18 ASSPPWGTGNTEAF
TRBJ1-5 TRBV7-2 ASSLGTTGGPSSNQPQH